The rows below give T cell receptor beta chains drawn from one sample of a study of blood T cell repertoires in COVID-19. Repertoires were generated with immunoSEQ multiplex PCR, while TCRdb's copy carries only in-frame clones and drops some. Of about 220,000 clones in the sample, 80% to 85% were seen once. Specimen: peripheral blood. Receptor source: a human donor in a cohort sampled during active COVID-19. The CDR3 runs from the conserved cysteine through the conserved F or W. The D gene is left open where the match is weak. Size tells how often a clone was seen (once, few, many) or the class of an expanded clone, and some rows leave it out.

J gene,V gene,D gene,clone size,CDR3 protein,CDR3 DNA
TRBJ1-1,TRBV7-3,.,.,CASSSTGEAFF,TGTGCCAGCAGCTCGACGGGTGAAGCTTTCTTT
TRBJ1-2,TRBV16,.,.,CASSQSLVAPQEGYTF,TGTGCCAGCAGCCAATCTCTTGTGGCACCTCAGGAAGGCTACACCTTC
TRBJ2-2,TRBV7-2,TRBD1,.,CASSLGQGYTGELFF,TGTGCCAGCAGCTTGGGACAGGGCTACACCGGGGAGCTGTTTTTT
TRBJ2-2,TRBV19,.,.,CASTAPERLNTGELFF,TGTGCCAGTACCGCCCCCGAGAGGCTGAACACCGGGGAGCTGTTTTTT
TRBJ1-1,TRBV4-2,TRBD1,.,CASSQTEDRVTEAFF,TGTGCCAGCAGCCAAACCGAGGACAGGGTCACTGAAGCTTTCTTT
TRBJ2-7,TRBV24-1,TRBD2,.,CATSGSGRLYEQYF,TGTGCCACCAGTGGAAGCGGGAGACTCTACGAGCAGTACTTC
TRBJ2-1,TRBV4-1,TRBD2,.,CASSQRSPSGSINEQFF,TGCGCCAGCAGCCAACGCTCTCCTAGCGGGAGTATCAATGAGCAGTTCTTC
TRBJ2-7,TRBV5-5,TRBD2,.,CASSPSGTGYYEQYF,TGTGCCAGCAGCCCTAGCGGGACTGGTTACTACGAGCAGTACTTC
TRBJ1-1,TRBV15,.,.,CATSLELNTEAFF,TGTGCCACCAGTTTGGAGTTGAACACTGAAGCTTTCTTT
TRBJ1-2,TRBV3-1/TRBV3-2,.,.,CASSQDSRLNGYTF,TGTGCCAGCAGCCAAGATTCGAGGCTCAATGGCTACACCTTC
TRBJ1-5,TRBV18,TRBD1,.,CASSDGQGGNQPQHF,TGTGCCAGCTCTGACGGACAGGGAGGGAATCAGCCCCAGCATTTT
TRBJ2-7,TRBV30,TRBD1,.,CAWSALRQGRSYEQYF,TGTGCCTGGAGCGCACTCAGACAGGGGCGATCCTACGAGCAGTACTTC
TRBJ1-2,TRBV2,.,.,CASSQGMRGYTF,TGTGCCAGCAGTCAAGGTATGCGTGGCTACACCTTC
TRBJ2-2,TRBV7-6,.,.,CASSLGGLTGELFF,TGTGCCAGCAGCTTAGGGGGACTCACCGGGGAGCTGTTTTTT
TRBJ2-1,TRBV6-1,.,once,CASSGAGQTIPYNEQFF,TGTGCCAGCAGTGGAGCGGGACAGACTATTCCCTACAATGAGCAGTTCTTC
TRBJ1-2,TRBV7-9,TRBD1,few,CASSSSGTGAHYGYTF,TGTGCCAGCAGCTCTTCCGGGACAGGGGCTCACTATGGCTACACCTTC
TRBJ2-7,TRBV25-1,TRBD2,.,CASTFSGRGYEQYF,TGTGCCAGCACCTTTAGCGGGAGGGGCTACGAGCAGTACTTC
TRBJ2-3,TRBV4-2,.,.,CASSLKTSGLFTDTQYF,TGTGCCAGCAGCCTGAAAACGTCGGGACTGTTCACAGATACGCAGTATTTT
TRBJ2-7,TRBV7-6,TRBD1,.,CASSLLTGTGAYEQYF,TGTGCCAGCAGCTTATTGACCGGGACAGGAGCCTACGAGCAGTACTTC
TRBJ2-5,TRBV7-6,.,.,CASSFRAETGETQYF,TGTGCCAGCAGCTTCCGAGCGGAGACAGGAGAGACCCAGTACTTC
TRBJ2-4,TRBV28,TRBD2,.,CATSLTGGGGNIQYF,TGTGCCACCAGTTTGACCGGGGGGGGTGGAAACATTCAGTACTTC
TRBJ2-7,TRBV6-2/TRBV6-3,TRBD2,.,CASSLAGGTYEQYF,TGTGCCAGCAGTCTAGCGGGGGGTACCTACGAGCAGTACTTC
TRBJ2-3,TRBV7-3,TRBD2,few,CASSPGTTRTDTQYF,TGTGCCAGCAGCCCGGGGACTACCCGCACAGATACGCAGTATTTT
TRBJ1-2,TRBV7-2,.,.,CASSPQGNYGYTF,TGTGCCAGCAGCCCACAGGGCAACTATGGCTACACCTTC
TRBJ1-2,TRBV27,.,once,CASSLYRGALWGYTF,TGTGCCAGCAGTTTATACCGGGGGGCGCTGTGGGGCTACACCTTC
TRBJ2-7,TRBV28,.,.,CASSTPRAQPTYEQYF,TGTGCCAGCAGTACTCCCAGGGCCCAGCCAACCTACGAGCAGTACTTC
TRBJ1-2,TRBV6-5,TRBD1,once,CASSYSAGGSYGYTF,TGTGCCAGCAGTTACTCAGCAGGGGGCTCCTATGGCTACACCTTC